This T cell receptor (beta chain) was profiled in a study of shared clonotypes between healthy human individuals. The table came from immunoSEQ multiplex PCR; TCRdb's copy has only in-frame clones and leaves some out. The table shows roughly 1 million clones, with about three quarters occurring only once. Germline CDR1 is LGHNA and CDR2 is YSLEER. The CDR3 totals 16 residues. V lost 4 bases and J lost 5; bases outside the gene matches: 10. Sequenced input: memory CD4+ T cells sorted from blood. Regarding subset: CD45RA-negative fraction. The chain links TRBV4-3 to TRBJ2-5; 10 nucleotides match TRBD1. This sequence originates from a man younger than 30 in good health. CDR3 in DNA: TGCGCCAGCAGCCCTACCTGGGACAGGGGATGGGAGACCCAGTACTTC. Its translation: CASSPTWDRGWETQYF.